A selection of T cell receptor beta chains follows, all from one sample in a study of cytomegalovirus exposure and HLA in healthy donors. Sequencing used immunoSEQ multiplex PCR; TCRdb keeps in-frame clones, though not all of them. The data show about 140,000 clones, roughly 78% seen once. Sequences were obtained from PBMCs. These receptor sequences come from a man younger than 35 in good health and CMV-seropositive. CDR3s include the opening cysteine and the closing phenylalanine or tryptophan. The D gene is left open where the match is weak.

CDR3: CASSQLAGGNEQFF; V: TRBV4-1; D: TRBD2; J: TRBJ2-1
CDR3: CASSLGSRVNEQFF; V: TRBV5-1; D: NA; J: TRBJ2-1
CDR3: CASSLEGSLRPELYGYTF; V: TRBV27; D: NA; J: TRBJ1-2
CDR3: CASSKRTGSSYEQYF; V: TRBV7-2; D: TRBD1; J: TRBJ2-7
CDR3: CASPISSGNTIYF; V: TRBV6-1; D: NA; J: TRBJ1-3
CDR3: CASAGQGVNEQFF; V: TRBV12-5; D: TRBD1; J: TRBJ2-1
CDR3: CASSSDGTAYGYTF; V: TRBV5-1; D: TRBD1; J: TRBJ1-2
CDR3: CASSAGQVNEQYF; V: TRBV25-1; D: NA; J: TRBJ2-7
CDR3: CASSPRRGSGSDINEQFF; V: TRBV11-2; D: TRBD2; J: TRBJ2-1
CDR3: CASSPNKEMHEKLFF; V: TRBV6-1; D: NA; J: TRBJ1-4
CDR3: CASKQAASNTEAFF; V: TRBV6-1; D: NA; J: TRBJ1-1
CDR3: CASSAIAGGSYNEQFF; V: TRBV6-1; D: TRBD2; J: TRBJ2-1
CDR3: CASSDYRLMNTEAFF; V: TRBV2; D: NA; J: TRBJ1-1
CDR3: CASSSSRDRVLFGQPQHF; V: TRBV5-6; D: TRBD1; J: TRBJ1-5
CDR3: CSGGGGTEAFF; V: TRBV29-1; D: NA; J: TRBJ1-1
CDR3: CASSERRASTDTQYF; V: TRBV2; D: NA; J: TRBJ2-3
CDR3: CASRASSGYNEQFF; V: TRBV2; D: NA; J: TRBJ2-1
CDR3: CASTNAGQGQETQYF; V: TRBV5-1; D: TRBD1; J: TRBJ2-5
CDR3: CASRAGTGTGGDCGYTF; V: TRBV2; D: TRBD1; J: TRBJ1-2
CDR3: CASSFRQAYEQYF; V: TRBV6-5; D: NA; J: TRBJ2-7
CDR3: CSVAGLRGPDTGELFF; V: TRBV29-1; D: NA; J: TRBJ2-2
CDR3: CASSTVQGNGNTIYF; V: TRBV19; D: NA; J: TRBJ1-3
CDR3: CASRSVQGDPEAFF; V: TRBV19; D: NA; J: TRBJ1-1
CDR3: CASSLLVPGNSPLHF; V: TRBV28; D: NA; J: TRBJ1-6
CDR3: CAWTPPGHPAGEAFF; V: TRBV30; D: NA; J: TRBJ1-1
CDR3: CASSTGGSTEAFF; V: TRBV19; D: TRBD1; J: TRBJ1-1
CDR3: CASSLKDRWTEAFF; V: TRBV5-6; D: NA; J: TRBJ1-1
CDR3: CASSDQTGSLDEQYF; V: TRBV7-6; D: TRBD1; J: TRBJ2-7
CDR3: CASSYSYGYNEQFF; V: TRBV28; D: NA; J: TRBJ2-1
CDR3: CASSPDRAYGYTF; V: TRBV4-1; D: TRBD1; J: TRBJ1-2
CDR3: CASSDYRALNEQFF; V: TRBV27; D: NA; J: TRBJ2-1
CDR3: CASSISGRFTDTQYF; V: TRBV19; D: TRBD2; J: TRBJ2-3
CDR3: CASSTDREIYGYTF; V: TRBV19; D: TRBD1; J: TRBJ1-2
CDR3: CSVERTGGNTEAFF; V: TRBV29-1; D: TRBD1; J: TRBJ1-1
CDR3: CASIRTGLNTEAFF; V: TRBV19; D: TRBD1; J: TRBJ1-1
CDR3: CASSWDRNSPLHF; V: TRBV6-5; D: TRBD1; J: TRBJ1-6
CDR3: CASSEARAGATDTQYF; V: TRBV2; D: NA; J: TRBJ2-3
CDR3: CASSRGPMGSGANVLTF; V: TRBV19; D: NA; J: TRBJ2-6
CDR3: CASSLGAGRVYNEQFF; V: TRBV7-9; D: NA; J: TRBJ2-1
CDR3: CASQEGVMNTEAFF; V: TRBV5-1; D: NA; J: TRBJ1-1
CDR3: CAAFGGIATEAFF; V: TRBV19; D: NA; J: TRBJ1-1
CDR3: CASSSPIGSGVMTDTQYF; V: TRBV9; D: NA; J: TRBJ2-3
CDR3: CASSSVGGVMIEAFF; V: TRBV5-1; D: NA; J: TRBJ1-1
CDR3: CASSKAPTNSPLHF; V: TRBV21-1; D: NA; J: TRBJ1-6
CDR3: CASSSPGNSYEQYF; V: TRBV5-1; D: NA; J: TRBJ2-7
CDR3: CASSLAGGSNEKLFF; V: TRBV5-1; D: NA; J: TRBJ1-4
CDR3: CSVTPPSAKTQYF; V: TRBV29-1; D: NA; J: TRBJ2-5
CDR3: CASSYGGFSGGRLSELFF; V: TRBV7-9; D: NA; J: TRBJ2-2